This paragraph covers one T cell receptor (beta chain) sequence. Trimming removed 4 bases at V and 8 bases at J, with 15 bases between. Germline V gives CDR1 SNHLY, CDR2 FYNNEI. This CDR3 region has 14 residues. Sequencing was performed with immunoSEQ multiplex PCR; in TCRdb, only in-frame clones are kept and a portion is missing. The sample yields under 100,000 clones, 94% seen once. This entry is derived from a study of technical replicates of blood from a few donors. The receptor comes from a human donor in good health. The rearrangement uses TRBV2 and TRBJ2-4, with D perhaps TRBD1 (5 bases). The source material was T cells isolated from PBMCs. The CDR3 loop reads CASSGRQGRDIQYF. The CDR3 region has the DNA TGTGCCAGCAGTGGCCGCCAGGGTAGGGACATTCAGTACTTC.